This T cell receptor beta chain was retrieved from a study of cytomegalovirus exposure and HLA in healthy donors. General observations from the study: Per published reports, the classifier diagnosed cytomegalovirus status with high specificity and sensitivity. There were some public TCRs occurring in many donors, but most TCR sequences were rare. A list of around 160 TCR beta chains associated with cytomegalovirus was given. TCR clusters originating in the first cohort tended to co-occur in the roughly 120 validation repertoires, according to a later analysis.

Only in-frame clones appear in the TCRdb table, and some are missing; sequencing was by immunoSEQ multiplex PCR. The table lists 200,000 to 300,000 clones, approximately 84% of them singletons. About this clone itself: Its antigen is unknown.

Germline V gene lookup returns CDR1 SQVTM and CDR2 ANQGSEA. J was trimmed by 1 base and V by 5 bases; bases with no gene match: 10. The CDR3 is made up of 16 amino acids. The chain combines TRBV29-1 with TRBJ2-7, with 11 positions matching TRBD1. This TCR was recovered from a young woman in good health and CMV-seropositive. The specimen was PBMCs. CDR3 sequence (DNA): TGCAGCGTTCTTAAGTTGGGACAGGGGGTGTCCTACGAGCAGTACTTC. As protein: CSVLKLGQGVSYEQYF.